Listed below are T cell receptor beta chains from one sample, sequenced in a study of cytomegalovirus exposure and HLA in healthy donors. Repertoires were generated with immunoSEQ multiplex PCR, while TCRdb's copy carries only in-frame clones and drops some. The sample records 130,000 or so clones, roughly 82% being singletons. Input material: PBMCs. The receptors were sampled from a woman aged 18 to 35 in good health and CMV-seronegative. The CDR3 runs from the conserved cysteine through the conserved F or W. Each record gives: CDR3 DNA, CDR3 protein, V gene, D gene, clone size, J gene. A D gene is named only where the DNA matches it firmly. Size is omitted from some rows. Given values are once, few, many or a class for expanded clones.

CDR3nt: TGTGCCAGCAGCTTAATAACAGGCCCTGGAAACACCATATATTTT
CDR3aa: CASSLITGPGNTIYF
v_gene: TRBV7-3
d_gene: .
abundance: .
j_gene: TRBJ1-3

CDR3nt: TGCGCCAGCAAGGGACAGGGGGCGGGTGAAGCTTTCTTT
CDR3aa: CASKGQGAGEAFF
v_gene: TRBV10-2
d_gene: TRBD1
abundance: .
j_gene: TRBJ1-1

CDR3nt: TGTGCCAGCAGTTACTCCGGGACAGGGGGCTCCTACGAGCAGTACTTC
CDR3aa: CASSYSGTGGSYEQYF
v_gene: TRBV6-5
d_gene: TRBD1
abundance: .
j_gene: TRBJ2-7

CDR3nt: TGTGCCAGCAGGCCTATAGCGGGGGCGCACATTCAGTACTTC
CDR3aa: CASRPIAGAHIQYF
v_gene: TRBV5-6
d_gene: TRBD2
abundance: .
j_gene: TRBJ2-4

CDR3nt: TGTGCCAGCAGCTTAGGGAACAGCCACACTGAAGCTTTCTTT
CDR3aa: CASSLGNSHTEAFF
v_gene: TRBV11-3
d_gene: .
abundance: .
j_gene: TRBJ1-1

CDR3nt: TGTGCCAGCAGCTTAACGGGACAGGGGACGTTCTTC
CDR3aa: CASSLTGQGTFF
v_gene: TRBV13
d_gene: TRBD1
abundance: .
j_gene: TRBJ2-1

CDR3nt: TGCGCCAGCAGTGTCCAGCGAGCCTACAATGAGCAGTTCTTC
CDR3aa: CASSVQRAYNEQFF
v_gene: TRBV10-1
d_gene: .
abundance: .
j_gene: TRBJ2-1

CDR3nt: TGTGCCAGTAGTCTGGGTACAGGGAAGAACACTGAAGCTTTCTTT
CDR3aa: CASSLGTGKNTEAFF
v_gene: TRBV19
d_gene: .
abundance: .
j_gene: TRBJ1-1

CDR3nt: TGCGCCAGCAGCCTTAGCGGGAGGGCTTACGAGCAGTACTTC
CDR3aa: CASSLSGRAYEQYF
v_gene: TRBV4-1
d_gene: TRBD2
abundance: .
j_gene: TRBJ2-7

CDR3nt: TGTGCCAGCTCACCGCGAATACTTTCAGCGGGTCTCTACAATGAGCAGTTCTTC
CDR3aa: CASSPRILSAGLYNEQFF
v_gene: TRBV18
d_gene: .
abundance: .
j_gene: TRBJ2-1

CDR3nt: TGTGCCAGCACTACAGGGGGCGGCTACGAGCAGTACTTC
CDR3aa: CASTTGGGYEQYF
v_gene: TRBV11-2
d_gene: TRBD1
abundance: .
j_gene: TRBJ2-7

CDR3nt: TGTGCCAGCAGTGAAAGTCCTAGCGGAGATCAAGAGACCCAGTACTTC
CDR3aa: CASSESPSGDQETQYF
v_gene: TRBV2
d_gene: TRBD2
abundance: once
j_gene: TRBJ2-5

CDR3nt: TGTGCCAGCAGTTTTGACAGGGGGAACACTGAAGCTTTCTTT
CDR3aa: CASSFDRGNTEAFF
v_gene: TRBV6-6
d_gene: TRBD1
abundance: .
j_gene: TRBJ1-1

CDR3nt: TGTGCCAGTAGTAACAGGGGGGGTTCACCCCTCCACTTT
CDR3aa: CASSNRGGSPLHF
v_gene: TRBV19
d_gene: TRBD1
abundance: .
j_gene: TRBJ1-6

CDR3nt: TGTGCCAGCAGCTTTTCCCGGGAAGGCTACACCTTC
CDR3aa: CASSFSREGYTF
v_gene: TRBV7-9
d_gene: .
abundance: .
j_gene: TRBJ1-2

CDR3nt: TGTGCCTGGAAATCAGGGGTGACCCGCTTC
CDR3aa: CAWKSGVTRF
v_gene: TRBV30
d_gene: .
abundance: .
j_gene: TRBJ1-2

CDR3nt: TGTGCCAGCAGTGGGGGGATGGGGGGACTCCTCCTTACGACTGAAGCTTTCTTT
CDR3aa: CASSGGMGGLLLTTEAFF
v_gene: TRBV6-1
d_gene: .
abundance: .
j_gene: TRBJ1-1

CDR3nt: TGTGCCAGCTCCCAGAGGCAGACCTCAACTAATGAAAAACTGTTTTTT
CDR3aa: CASSQRQTSTNEKLFF
v_gene: TRBV18
d_gene: .
abundance: .
j_gene: TRBJ1-4

CDR3nt: TGTGCCAGCTCAGTCGGACTAGCGGGGGACTACAATGAGCAGTTCTTC
CDR3aa: CASSVGLAGDYNEQFF
v_gene: TRBV18
d_gene: TRBD2
abundance: .
j_gene: TRBJ2-1

CDR3nt: TGTGCTACAGTGGGGACTAGCGGGGCGAACACCGGGGAGCTGTTTTTT
CDR3aa: CATVGTSGANTGELFF
v_gene: TRBV2
d_gene: TRBD2
abundance: .
j_gene: TRBJ2-2

CDR3nt: TGTGCCAGTAGTGCCGGCGGGGAGCAGTACTTC
CDR3aa: CASSAGGEQYF
v_gene: TRBV19
d_gene: .
abundance: .
j_gene: TRBJ2-7

CDR3nt: TGCGCCAGCAGCCAAGCCGTCATAGACAGGGTGGATTATGGCTACACCTTC
CDR3aa: CASSQAVIDRVDYGYTF
v_gene: TRBV4-3
d_gene: TRBD1
abundance: .
j_gene: TRBJ1-2

CDR3nt: TGTGCCAGCCTGGACAGATCCTATGGCTACACCTTC
CDR3aa: CASLDRSYGYTF
v_gene: TRBV2
d_gene: .
abundance: .
j_gene: TRBJ1-2

CDR3nt: TGTGCCAGCAGCTTCCGGGGGTTAGACACTGAAGCTTTCTTT
CDR3aa: CASSFRGLDTEAFF
v_gene: TRBV7-6
d_gene: .
abundance: .
j_gene: TRBJ1-1

CDR3nt: TGTGCCAGCGCCCACCTTTGGGACAAACGCACAGATACGCAGTATTTT
CDR3aa: CASAHLWDKRTDTQYF
v_gene: TRBV2
d_gene: .
abundance: .
j_gene: TRBJ2-3

CDR3nt: TGCGCCAGCAGGGGGAGATTGGGGTCCTCCTACGAGCAGTACTTC
CDR3aa: CASRGRLGSSYEQYF
v_gene: TRBV4-1
d_gene: .
abundance: once
j_gene: TRBJ2-7

CDR3nt: TGCGCCAGCAGCTTCCCGGAGTCAACCTACGAGCAGTACTTC
CDR3aa: CASSFPESTYEQYF
v_gene: TRBV5-1
d_gene: .
abundance: .
j_gene: TRBJ2-7

CDR3nt: TGTGCCAGCGGTAGCGGGGGGGATGAGCAGTTCTTC
CDR3aa: CASGSGGDEQFF
v_gene: TRBV14
d_gene: TRBD2
abundance: .
j_gene: TRBJ2-1

CDR3nt: TGTGCCAGCAGGCCGGACAGCGCCCCTGGCTACACCTTC
CDR3aa: CASRPDSAPGYTF
v_gene: TRBV7-8
d_gene: .
abundance: .
j_gene: TRBJ1-2

CDR3nt: TGTGCCAGCAGCGTCGCCGGGACAGGAAGGAACATTCAGTACTTC
CDR3aa: CASSVAGTGRNIQYF
v_gene: TRBV5-8
d_gene: TRBD1
abundance: .
j_gene: TRBJ2-4

CDR3nt: TGTGCCTGGAGTCCCTCGGGATCCTTTCCCCAGCATTTT
CDR3aa: CAWSPSGSFPQHF
v_gene: TRBV30
d_gene: .
abundance: .
j_gene: TRBJ1-5

CDR3nt: TGTGCCAGCAGCACCCGACAGGGAATGAGAAACGAGCAGTACTTC
CDR3aa: CASSTRQGMRNEQYF
v_gene: TRBV11-2
d_gene: TRBD1
abundance: .
j_gene: TRBJ2-7

CDR3nt: TGTGCCAGCTCTCGGACAGGGGGCGCGAAGTCTGGGGCCAACGTCCTGACTTTC
CDR3aa: CASSRTGGAKSGANVLTF
v_gene: TRBV18
d_gene: TRBD1
abundance: .
j_gene: TRBJ2-6

CDR3nt: TGTGCCAGCAGCTTAGGCCTAGCGGGAGGGGGCTACAATGAGCAGTTCTTC
CDR3aa: CASSLGLAGGGYNEQFF
v_gene: TRBV11-2
d_gene: TRBD2
abundance: .
j_gene: TRBJ2-1

CDR3nt: TGTGCCAGCAGGCCTCGGGACAGCCACTACGAGCAGTACTTC
CDR3aa: CASRPRDSHYEQYF
v_gene: TRBV7-9
d_gene: TRBD1
abundance: .
j_gene: TRBJ2-7

CDR3nt: TGTGCCAGCACCCGGACAGTCTACGAGCAGTACTTC
CDR3aa: CASTRTVYEQYF
v_gene: TRBV6-5
d_gene: .
abundance: .
j_gene: TRBJ2-7

CDR3nt: TGCAGCGTAGACAGCGATGAGCAGTTCTTC
CDR3aa: CSVDSDEQFF
v_gene: TRBV29-1
d_gene: .
abundance: .
j_gene: TRBJ2-1

CDR3nt: TGTGCCAGCAGCGTCGGAGGGGGCTACACCTTC
CDR3aa: CASSVGGGYTF
v_gene: TRBV9
d_gene: .
abundance: .
j_gene: TRBJ1-2

CDR3nt: TGTGCCAGCTCACCCCGGAGTAACACTGAAGCTTTCTTT
CDR3aa: CASSPRSNTEAFF
v_gene: TRBV18
d_gene: .
abundance: .
j_gene: TRBJ1-1

CDR3nt: TGTGCCAGCAGTGTCCCGACATACGGAAACACCATATATTTT
CDR3aa: CASSVPTYGNTIYF
v_gene: TRBV6-1
d_gene: .
abundance: .
j_gene: TRBJ1-3

CDR3nt: TGTGCCAGCAGCCAGACAGGGGGCTCGACTAATGAAAAACTGTTTTTT
CDR3aa: CASSQTGGSTNEKLFF
v_gene: TRBV4-2
d_gene: TRBD1
abundance: .
j_gene: TRBJ1-4

CDR3nt: TGTGCCAGCAGTGAGCGGGGTGGAAACACCATATATTTT
CDR3aa: CASSERGGNTIYF
v_gene: TRBV2
d_gene: .
abundance: .
j_gene: TRBJ1-3

CDR3nt: TGTGCCAGCAGCTTAGCCCGGGACAGGGGGCCTGAAGCTTTCTTT
CDR3aa: CASSLARDRGPEAFF
v_gene: TRBV11-2
d_gene: TRBD1
abundance: .
j_gene: TRBJ1-1

CDR3nt: TGTGCCAGCAGCCCGACTGACGCGCCACCCTCTCGCTTC
CDR3aa: CASSPTDAPPSRF
v_gene: TRBV6-5
d_gene: .
abundance: .
j_gene: TRBJ1-2

CDR3nt: TGTGCCAGCAGCGCCCTGGGGGGCTCCTACAATGAGCAGTTCTTC
CDR3aa: CASSALGGSYNEQFF
v_gene: TRBV9
d_gene: .
abundance: .
j_gene: TRBJ2-1